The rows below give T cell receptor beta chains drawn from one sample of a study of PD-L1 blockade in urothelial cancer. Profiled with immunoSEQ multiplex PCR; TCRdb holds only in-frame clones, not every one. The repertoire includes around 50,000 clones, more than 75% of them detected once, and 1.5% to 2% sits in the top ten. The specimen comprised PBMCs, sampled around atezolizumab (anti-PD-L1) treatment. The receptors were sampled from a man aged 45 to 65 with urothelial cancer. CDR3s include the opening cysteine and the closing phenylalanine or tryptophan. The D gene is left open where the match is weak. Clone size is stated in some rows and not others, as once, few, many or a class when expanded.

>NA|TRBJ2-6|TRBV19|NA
TGTGCCAGTAGTGCGGGACGGGTCTCTGGGGCCAACGTCCTGACTTTC
CASSAGRVSGANVLTF
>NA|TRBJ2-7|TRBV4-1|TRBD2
TGCGCCAGCAGCCAAGTGACTAGCTTCGAGCAGTACTTC
CASSQVTSFEQYF
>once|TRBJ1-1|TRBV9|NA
TGTGCCAGCAGCGTAGTAACAAGGGGCACTGAAGCTTTCTTT
CASSVVTRGTEAFF
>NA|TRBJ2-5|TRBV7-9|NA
TGTGCCAGCAGCTTAGCTCCTAGCGAGACCCAGTACTTC
CASSLAPSETQYF
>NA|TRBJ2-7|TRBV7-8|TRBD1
TGTGCCAGCAGCTTAGGAGGGGGCGTCGCCTACGAGCAGTACTTC
CASSLGGGVAYEQYF
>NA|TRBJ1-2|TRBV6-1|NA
TGTGCCAGCAATCCGGTGAACTATGGCTACACCTTC
CASNPVNYGYTF
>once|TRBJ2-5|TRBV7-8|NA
TGTGCCAGCAGCTTAGGGGTATCTGGTGCTCAGGGGACCCAGTACTTC
CASSLGVSGAQGTQYF
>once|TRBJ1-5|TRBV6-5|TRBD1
TGTGCCAGCAGTTACTCGAGGGACAGGGATCAGCCCCAGCATTTT
CASSYSRDRDQPQHF
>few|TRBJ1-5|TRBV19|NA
TGTGCCAGTAGTGGGGGGAGTAGCAATCAGCCCCAGCATTTT
CASSGGSSNQPQHF
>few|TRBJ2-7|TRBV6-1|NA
TGTGCCAGCAGTGAAGAGAGCGTTCTCCTCTACGAGCAGTACTTC
CASSEESVLLYEQYF
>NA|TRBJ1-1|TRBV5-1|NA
TGCGCCAGCAGGTTTGACACCGTTGAAGCTTTCTTT
CASRFDTVEAFF
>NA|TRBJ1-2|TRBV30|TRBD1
TGTGCCTGGGGGACAGGGGGCCGGTATGGCTACACCTTC
CAWGTGGRYGYTF
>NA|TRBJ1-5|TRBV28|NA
TGTGCCAGCAGATACAGGAATCAGCCCCAGCATTTT
CASRYRNQPQHF
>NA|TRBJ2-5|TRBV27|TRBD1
TGTGCCAGCAGTCTGACAGGGGTGGAGACCCAGTACTTC
CASSLTGVETQYF
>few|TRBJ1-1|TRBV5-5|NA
TGTGCCAGCAGTCGGGGGGGGGTAATGAACACTGAAGCTTTCTTT
CASSRGGVMNTEAFF
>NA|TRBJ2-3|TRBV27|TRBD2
TGTGCCAGCAGTTTCGTGCGGCCGGGACTAGGCACAGATACGCAGTATTTT
CASSFVRPGLGTDTQYF
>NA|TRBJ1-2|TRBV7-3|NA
TGTGCCAGCAGCTGGGGGGGAGAGGGGTATGGCTACACCTTC
CASSWGGEGYGYTF
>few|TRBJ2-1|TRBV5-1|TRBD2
TGCGCCAGCAGCAAGAATCGGGATAGCGGGTTCAGGAATGAGCAGTTCTTC
CASSKNRDSGFRNEQFF
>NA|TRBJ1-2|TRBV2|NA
TGTGCCAGCAGACTCCTACGGGGGGAAAACTATGGCTACACCTTC
CASRLLRGENYGYTF
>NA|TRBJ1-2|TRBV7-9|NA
TGTGCCAGCAGCCGGGGGATGGAGGGTAGGAACTATGGCTACACCTTC
CASSRGMEGRNYGYTF
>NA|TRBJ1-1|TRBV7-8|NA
TGTGCCAGCAGCTTATCTTCCGGACAGTACACTGAAGCTTTCTTT
CASSLSSGQYTEAFF
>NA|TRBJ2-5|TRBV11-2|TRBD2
TGTGCCAGCAGCGCTCGAACGGGACTAGCGAGTATGGAGACCCAGTACTTC
CASSARTGLASMETQYF
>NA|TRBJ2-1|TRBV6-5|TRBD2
TGTGCCAGCAGTTACTCACTAGCGGGGTTCAATGAGCAGTTCTTC
CASSYSLAGFNEQFF
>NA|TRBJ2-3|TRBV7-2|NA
TGTGCCAGCAGCTTAAATAAGAGGGATACGCAGTATTTT
CASSLNKRDTQYF
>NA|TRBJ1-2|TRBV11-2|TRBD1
TGTGCCAGCAGCTCCCCAGAGAGGCAGGGGGCGAGAGGCTACACCTTC
CASSSPERQGARGYTF
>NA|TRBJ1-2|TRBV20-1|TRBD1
TGCAGTGCTAGCGGACAGGGGGGCTACACCTTC
CSASGQGGYTF
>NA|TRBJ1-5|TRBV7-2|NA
TGTGCCAGCAGCGCCACGTCAGTTAGCAATCAGCCCCAGCATTTT
CASSATSVSNQPQHF
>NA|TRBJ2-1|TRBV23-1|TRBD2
TGCGCCAGCAGTCAAACTCGTCCGGGAGGGATTGCTGACAATGAGCAGTTCTTC
CASSQTRPGGIADNEQFF
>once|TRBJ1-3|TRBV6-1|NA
TGTGCCAGCACCGGGGGGGCCAACTCTGGAAACACCATATATTTT
CASTGGANSGNTIYF
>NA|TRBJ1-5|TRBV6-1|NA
TGTGCCAGCAGTGAATTAGGGGGCAATCAGCCCCAGCATTTT
CASSELGGNQPQHF
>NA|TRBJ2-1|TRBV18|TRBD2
TGTGCCAGCTCTCCCGGGACTAGCGGGAGGAGTGAGCAGTTCTTC
CASSPGTSGRSEQFF
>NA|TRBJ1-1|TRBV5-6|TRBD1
TGTGCCAGCAGCTTGGCCGTGCGAGACAGGGAAGTTAAAGCTTTCTTT
CASSLAVRDREVKAFF
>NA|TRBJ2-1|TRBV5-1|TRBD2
TGCGCCAGCAGCTTGGTAGTTAGCGGGAACAATGAGCAGTTCTTC
CASSLVVSGNNEQFF
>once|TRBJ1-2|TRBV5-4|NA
TGTGCCAGCAGCTTGGCCGGGATGCATGGCTACACCTTC
CASSLAGMHGYTF
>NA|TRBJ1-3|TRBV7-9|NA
TGTGCCAGCAGCCCCGGTGGGCAGTCTGGAAACACCATATATTTT
CASSPGGQSGNTIYF
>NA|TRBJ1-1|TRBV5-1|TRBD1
TGCGCCAGCAGCTTCCGTTTGGGACAGGTCAGGGCTGAAGCTTTCTTT
CASSFRLGQVRAEAFF
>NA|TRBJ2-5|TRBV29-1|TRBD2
TGCAGCGTCTCTAGCGGGGAAGAGACCCAGTACTTC
CSVSSGEETQYF
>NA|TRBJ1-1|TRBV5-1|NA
TGCGCCAGCAGCGACGTAAGGACAGCTACTGAAGCTTTCTTT
CASSDVRTATEAFF
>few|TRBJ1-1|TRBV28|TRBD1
TGTGCCAGCAGTTTAGGACAGGGAGGTGAAGCTTTCTTT
CASSLGQGGEAFF
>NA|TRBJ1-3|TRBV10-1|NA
TGCGCCAGCAGTGAAGACGGGAGAAACACCATATATTTT
CASSEDGRNTIYF
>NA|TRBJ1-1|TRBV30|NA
TGTGCCTGGAGCGGGGGGGGGCACGGTGAAGCTTTCTTT
CAWSGGGHGEAFF
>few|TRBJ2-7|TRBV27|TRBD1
TGTGCCACTGCCGGGACAGGGGACTACGAGCAGTACTTC
CATAGTGDYEQYF
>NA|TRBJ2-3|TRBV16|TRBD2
TGTGCCAGCAGCCTTCGGACTAGCGTTACAGATACGCAGTATTTT
CASSLRTSVTDTQYF
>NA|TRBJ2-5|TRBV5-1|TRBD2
TGCGCCAGCAGCCTTGGGGCTAGCGGGGGGCTGGGAGAGACCCAGTACTTC
CASSLGASGGLGETQYF
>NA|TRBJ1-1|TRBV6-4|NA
TGTGCCAGCAGTACGGGTCCCAACACTGAAGCTTTCTTT
CASSTGPNTEAFF
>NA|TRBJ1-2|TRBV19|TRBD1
TGTGCCAGTAGTACCGCCGGGACAGGGGTTTATGGCTACACCTTC
CASSTAGTGVYGYTF
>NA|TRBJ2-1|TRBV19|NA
TGTGCCAGTAGTAGAGGGAATGAGCAGTTCTTC
CASSRGNEQFF
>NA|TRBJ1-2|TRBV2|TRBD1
TGTGCCAGCCTCGAGACAGGGAACAACTATGGCTACACCTTC
CASLETGNNYGYTF
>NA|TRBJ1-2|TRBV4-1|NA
TGCGCCAGCAGCCAAGCCGCAGGGTACAGCTATGGCTACACCTTC
CASSQAAGYSYGYTF
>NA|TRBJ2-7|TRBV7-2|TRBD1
TGTGCCAGCAGTTACGGACAGGGCCCTTACGAGCAGTACTTC
CASSYGQGPYEQYF
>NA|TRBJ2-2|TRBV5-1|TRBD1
TGCGCCAGCAGGGTGGGACAGGGGGCCGCTCGCGGGGAGCTGTTTTTT
CASRVGQGAARGELFF
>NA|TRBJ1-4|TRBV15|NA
TGTGCCACCAGCAGTAATGGCGAAAAACTGTTTTTT
CATSSNGEKLFF
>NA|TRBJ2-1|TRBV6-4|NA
TGTGCCAGCAGCGCCGGTCCCCCGGGACGGGTACAGGGTGAGCAGTTCTTC
CASSAGPPGRVQGEQFF
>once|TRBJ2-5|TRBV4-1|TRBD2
TGCGCCAGCAGCCCCGAAGGACTAGCGGGGGCAGAGACCCAGTACTTC
CASSPEGLAGAETQYF
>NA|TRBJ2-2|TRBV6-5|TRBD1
TGTGCCAGCACGCACAGGGGGCGGAACACCGGGGAGCTGTTTTTT
CASTHRGRNTGELFF
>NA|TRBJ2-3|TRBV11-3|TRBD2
TGTGCCAGCAGCTTCGGAATGGCGGGGGGGGCAGATACGCAGTATTTT
CASSFGMAGGADTQYF
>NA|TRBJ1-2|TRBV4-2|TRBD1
TGTGCCAGCAGCCAAGAAACAGGGGCCTATGGCTACACCTTC
CASSQETGAYGYTF